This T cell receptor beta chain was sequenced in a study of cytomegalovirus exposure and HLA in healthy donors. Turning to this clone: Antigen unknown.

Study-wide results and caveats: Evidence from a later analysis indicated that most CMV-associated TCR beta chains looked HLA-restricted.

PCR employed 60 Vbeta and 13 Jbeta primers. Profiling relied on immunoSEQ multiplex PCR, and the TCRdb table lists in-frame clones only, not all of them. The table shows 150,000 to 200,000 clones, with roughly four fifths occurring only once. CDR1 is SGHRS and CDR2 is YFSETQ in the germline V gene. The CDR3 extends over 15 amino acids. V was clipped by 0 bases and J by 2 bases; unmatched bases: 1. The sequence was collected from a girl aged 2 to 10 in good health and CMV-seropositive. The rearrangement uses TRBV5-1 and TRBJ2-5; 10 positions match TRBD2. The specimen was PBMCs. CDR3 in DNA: TGCGCCAGCAGCTTGGAGACTAGCGGGCAAGAGACCCAGTACTTC. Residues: CASSLETSGQETQYF.